This TCR beta chain emerged from a study of blood T cell repertoires in COVID-19. On the study more broadly: Sources were T cells, B-cell-depleted T cells, or PBMCs; the material itself was cDNA or gDNA.

Individuals drawn from 24 US areas were about 18 to 100 years old. Trimming took 1 base from V and 6 from J; bases not matched to a gene: 3. Per germline, CDR1 SGHRS and CDR2 YFSETQ. The CDR3 runs 14 residues. Profiling relied on immunoSEQ multiplex PCR, and the TCRdb table lists in-frame clones only, not all of them. Among roughly 360,000 clones, over 75% were seen once, and the ten largest hold 1% to 1.5%. The sequence derives from a man younger than 45 who had recovered from COVID-19. Source material: PBMCs or T cells enriched from blood (not recorded which). This chain uses TRBV5-1 with TRBJ1-1, with 10 bases identical to TRBD1. CDR3 nucleotides: TGCGCCAGCAGCTTGCGAGGACAGGGGGCTGAAGCTTTCTTT. Translation: CASSLRGQGAEAFF.